The 18 T cell receptor beta chains given below trace back to one sample, sequenced in a study of T cell responses to AZD1222 COVID-19 vaccine. Generated by immunoSEQ multiplex PCR, the TCRdb table keeps only in-frame clones and is missing some. The data hold approximately 110,000 clones, with around 94% observed a single time. Sequencing used peripheral blood, obtained on day 0 of AZD1222 vaccination. These receptors were taken from an adult in good health.

This chain uses TRBV18 with TRBJ1-4; the D is unclear. Between the trimmed V and J ends, which lost 4 bases and 8 bases, there was a span of 11 bases. Germline loops: CDR1 KGHSH, CDR2 LQKENI. The CDR3 runs 13 residues. The DNA of the CDR3 is TGTGCCAGCTCACAGAATACTAGGGAAAAACTGTTTTTT. Protein sequence: CASSQNTREKLFF.

This clone showed up just once. The V and J genes are TRBV7-9 and TRBJ1-6; a possible D gene is TRBD1 (6 bases). Germline V CDR1 and CDR2: SEHNR, FQNEAQ (reference sequence). CDR3 length: 15 residues. The ends were cut back, 5 bases at V and 9 bases at J, with 17 bases in the middle. CDR3 region: CASSDSRGFVSPLHF. Here the CDR3 DNA reads TGTGCCAGCAGCGACTCCAGGGGATTCGTTTCACCCCTCCACTTT.

Comments on this clone: The sample carries other DNA sequences with the same CDR3. The chain carries TRBV27 and TRBJ1-1, with 7 bases that match TRBD1. After removal of 5 bases from V and 6 bases from J, the junction contained 3 bases not matched to a gene. CDR3 size: 12 residues. Germline assignment: CDR1 MNHEY and CDR2 SMNVEV (reference sequence). The CDR3: CASSRQGAEAFF. In nucleotides, the CDR3 is TGTGCCAGCAGTAGACAGGGCGCTGAAGCTTTCTTT.

The chain employs TRBV2 and TRBJ2-2; 10 bases line up with TRBD1. CDR1 SNHLY and CDR2 FYNNEI come from the germline V gene. V lost 6 bases and J lost 4; bases outside the gene matches: 8. The CDR3 is made up of 16 amino acids. This CDR3 is CASSKQGQGSTGELFF. Written as DNA, the CDR3 is TGTGCCAGCAGCAAACAGGGACAGGGGAGCACCGGGGAGCTGTTTTTT. Based on the CDR3 plus reference TRBV2 and TRBJ2-2, the full variable domain is EPEVTQTPSHQVTQMGQEVILRCVPISNHLYFYWYRQILGQKVEFLVSFYNNEISEKSEIFDDQFSVERPDGSNFTLKIRSTKLEDSAMYFCASSKQGQGSTGELFFGEGSRLTVL.

The chain uses TRBV11-2 and TRBJ2-7, with D possibly being TRBD2 (6 bases). The CDR3 has 15 amino acids. The V gene's germline CDR1 is SGHAT and CDR2 FQNNGV. The V and J ends lost 1 base and 0 bases respectively, with 10 bases between them. The CDR3 here is CASSLGDGSSYEQYF. The DNA for the CDR3 is TGTGCCAGCAGCTTAGGGGACGGGAGCTCCTACGAGCAGTACTTC.

V gene TRBV11-2 combines with J gene TRBJ1-5; D is unclear. The V end lost 3 bases, the J end lost 7 bases, and 10 bases lay between the germline ends. CDR3 length equals 13 residues. CDR1 is SGHAT, CDR2 FQNNGV, per germline. This CDR3 is CASSLESLQPQHF. The CDR3 region has the DNA TGTGCCAGCAGCTTGGAGTCTCTCCAGCCCCAGCATTTT.

This clone was counted once. This chain joins TRBV28 and TRBJ1-2; D not certain. The CDR3 consists of 13 residues. CDR1 and CDR2 from the germline V gene are MDHEN and SYDVKM. Trimming removed 7 bases at V and 4 bases at J, with 13 bases between. The CDR3 DNA reads as TGTGCCAGCAATTCGTCCCCTTCCTATGGCTACACCTTC. As protein: CASNSSPSYGYTF.

Comment on this clone: Its ends do not fully match the called genes, so a read error is possible. V is TRBV7-9 and J is TRBJ1-2; D unclear. The CDR3 sequence is 9 residues long. Germline CDR1 SEHNR, CDR2 FQNEAQ (reference sequence). The CDR3 sequence: CASSLPGGF. CDR3 sequence (DNA): TGTGCCAGCAGCTTACCGGGCGGCTTC.

V is TRBV2 and J is TRBJ1-3, with TRBD1 as a possible D gene (5 bases). V gave up 10 bases and J gave up 4 bases, with 32 bases separating them. CDR1 and CDR2 (germline): SNHLY, FYNNEI. The CDR3 covers 19 residues. The CDR3 loop reads CANLSKNPDSPEEGNTIYF. CDR3 coding DNA: TGTGCCAACCTCAGCAAAAACCCTGACAGCCCCGAAGAAGGAAACACCATATATTTT.

CDR3 sequence (DNA): TGTGCCAGTGGCTTCAGGGGGTATAACACTGAAGCTTTCTTT. Translating it yields CASGFRGYNTEAFF. This chain links TRBV19 with TRBJ1-1; 7 positions agree with TRBD1. Germline V gene data show CDR1 as LNHDA and CDR2 as SQIVND (reference sequence). CDR3 length: 14 residues. The J segment lost 2 bases and the V segment lost 8 bases, leaving 8 bases of the junction unmatched.

The J gene is TRBJ2-3, the V gene TRBV28, with a weak D call TRBD2 (5 bases). CDR3 length: 16 residues. Deletions cut 6 bases from V and 4 bases from J, with 20 bases between. CDR1 MDHEN and CDR2 SYDVKM come from the germline V gene. Here the CDR3 reads CASSPSRRTWADTQYF. CDR3 nucleotide sequence: TGTGCCAGCAGCCCGTCCCGCAGGACTTGGGCAGATACGCAGTATTTT.

V gene TRBV7-2 combines with J gene TRBJ1-6, with D perhaps matching TRBD1 (6 bases). V lost 1 base and J lost 7, with 14 bases in between. The CDR3 is made up of 16 amino acids. CDR1 is SGHTA and CDR2 is FQGNSA in the germline V gene. The DNA of the CDR3 is TGTGCCAGCAGCTTAGGGCCGGGGGCGGTAAATTCACCCCTCCACTTT. Amino acid sequence: CASSLGPGAVNSPLHF.

The chain uses TRBV7-3 and TRBJ2-1; 10 bases are a match to TRBD2. The germline CDR1 and CDR2 sequences are SGHTA and FQGTGA. The CDR3 covers 14 residues. V lost 5 bases to trimming and J lost 4 bases; unmatched junction nucleotides: 2. The CDR3 sequence: CASSPSGRYNEQFF. The CDR3 DNA reads as TGTGCCAGCAGCCCTAGCGGGAGATACAATGAGCAGTTCTTC. Using reference TRBV7-3 and TRBJ2-1 for the parts outside the CDR3, the full variable domain is GAGVSQTPSNKVTEKGKYVELRCDPISGHTALYWYRQSLGQGPEFLIYFQGTGAADDSGLPNDRFFAVRPEGSVSTLKIQRTERGDSAVYLCASSPSGRYNEQFFGPGTRLTVL.

The chain links TRBV11-3 to TRBJ1-1; D is unresolved. CDR3 size: 12 residues. With 8 bases removed from V and 1 base from J, the gap between germline ends came to 8 bases. The germline gives CDR1 SGHNT, CDR2 YENEEA. The CDR3 sequence is CASGRRNTEAFF. The CDR3, as DNA: TGTGCCAGCGGGAGGAGGAACACTGAAGCTTTCTTT.

This clone appeared once. The V and J genes are TRBV7-2 and TRBJ2-7, with D possibly being TRBD1 (5 bases). In germline, CDR1 is SGHTA, CDR2 FQGNSA. The CDR3 is 14 amino acids. The ends were cut back, 1 base at V and 7 bases at J, with 14 bases in the middle. The CDR3 DNA reads as TGTGCCAGCAGCTTAGGAACAGGCCTCCCTGAGCAGTACTTC. Its translation is CASSLGTGLPEQYF. Full variable domain (missing parts from reference TRBV7-2 and TRBJ2-7): GAGVSQSPSNKVTEKGKDVELRCDPISGHTALYWYRQSLGQGLEFLIYFQGNSAPDKSGLPSDRFSAERTGGSVSTLTIQRTQQEDSAVYLCASSLGTGLPEQYFGPGTRLTVT.

The chain uses TRBV28 and TRBJ2-7; tentative D call: TRBD1 (5 bases). Germline V gene lookup returns CDR1 MDHEN and CDR2 SYDVKM. There are 14 residues in the CDR3. V was clipped by 5 bases and J by 2 bases, with 13 bases between them. CDR3 nucleotide sequence: TGTGCCAGCAGTACTCAACAGGCCACCTACGAGCAGTACTTC. Protein product: CASSTQQATYEQYF.

The chain employs TRBV13 and TRBJ1-2; TRBD1 matches 8 bases. This CDR3 is 14 amino acids long. Germline V gene lookup returns CDR1 PRHDT and CDR2 FYEKMQ (reference sequence). J lost 0 bases, V lost 5 bases, and 2 bases had no gene match. The chain's CDR3 is CASSTGQANYGYTF. The CDR3 DNA follows: TGTGCCAGCAGCACGGGACAGGCTAACTATGGCTACACCTTC.

The J gene is TRBJ1-1, the V gene TRBV9; possible D gene TRBD1, 5 bases. This CDR3 is 15 amino acids long. Per germline, CDR1 SGDLS and CDR2 YYNGEE. The V gene lost 4 bases and the J gene lost 3 bases, with 16 bases spanning the gap. The CDR3 DNA is TGTGCCAGCAGCCCGCCCTGGGGCAGCCACACTGAAGCTTTCTTT. Protein: CASSPPWGSHTEAFF.